This T cell receptor (beta chain) is from a study of blood T cells in healthy people across ages. Across the study: Template switching picked up about one barcoded beta molecule for each two T cells.

V dropped 8 bases and J dropped 1; count of bases not matched to a gene: 5. The CDR3 loop spans 14 amino acids. From germline, CDR1 is KGHSH and CDR2 LQKENI. Overall study findings and caveats: It was held that the diversity estimates obtained from one million T cells were underestimates. Unsorted PBMCs ruled out conclusive naive versus antigen-experienced comparison. There were more naive CD4+ cells and higher diversity in long-lived donors than in aged donors.

Using a J-beta primer mix together with a sample-barcoded 5' primer, a second PCR was run for about 6 to 12 cycles. Using its own MiXCR run on the 5' RACE reads, TCRdb lists one record per CDR3 protein. This table has some 1.5 million distinct CDR3 sequences, 28% appearing once. Ten or more counts support this clonotype. Its antigen remains unknown. This sequence originates from a woman in her 30s in good health. The specimen was blood. J is TRBJ1-1 and V is TRBV18, with TRBD1 matching over 9 bases. This chain's CDR3 is CASSRDRENTEAFF. The CDR3 DNA sequence: TGTGCCAGCAGCCGGGACAGGGAGAACACTGAAGCTTTCTTT.